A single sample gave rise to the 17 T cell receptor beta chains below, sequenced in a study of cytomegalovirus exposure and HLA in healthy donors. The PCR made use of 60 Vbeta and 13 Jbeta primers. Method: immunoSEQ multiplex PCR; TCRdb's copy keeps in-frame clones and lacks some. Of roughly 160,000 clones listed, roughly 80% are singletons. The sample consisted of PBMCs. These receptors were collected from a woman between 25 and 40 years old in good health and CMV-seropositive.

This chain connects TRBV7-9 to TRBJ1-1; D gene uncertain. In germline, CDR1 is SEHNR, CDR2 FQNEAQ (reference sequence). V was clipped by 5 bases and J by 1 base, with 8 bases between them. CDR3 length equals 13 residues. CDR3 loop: CASSATPNTEAFF. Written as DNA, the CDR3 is TGTGCCAGCAGCGCCACACCGAACACTGAAGCTTTCTTT. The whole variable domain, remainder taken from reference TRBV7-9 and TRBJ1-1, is DTGVSQNPRHKITKRGQNVTFRCDPISEHNRLYWYRQTLGQGPEFLTYFQNEAQLEKSRLLSDRFSAERPKGSFSTLEIQRTEQGDSAMYLCASSATPNTEAFFGQGTRLTVV.

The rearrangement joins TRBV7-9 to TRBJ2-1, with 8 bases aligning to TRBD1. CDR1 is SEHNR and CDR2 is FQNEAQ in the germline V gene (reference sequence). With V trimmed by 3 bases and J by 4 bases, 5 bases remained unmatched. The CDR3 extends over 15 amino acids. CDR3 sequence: CASSFGQGTYNEQFF. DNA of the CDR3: TGTGCCAGCAGCTTTGGACAGGGAACATACAATGAGCAGTTCTTC. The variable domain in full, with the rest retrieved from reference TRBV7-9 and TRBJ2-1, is DTGVSQNPRHKITKRGQNVTFRCDPISEHNRLYWYRQTLGQGPEFLTYFQNEAQLEKSRLLSDRFSAERPKGSFSTLEIQRTEQGDSAMYLCASSFGQGTYNEQFFGPGTRLTVL.

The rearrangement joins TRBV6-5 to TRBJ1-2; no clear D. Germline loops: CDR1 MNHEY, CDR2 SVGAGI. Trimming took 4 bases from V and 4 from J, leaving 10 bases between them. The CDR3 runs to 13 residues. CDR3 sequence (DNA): TGTGCCAGCAGTTTGTATCCGGGCTATGGCTACACCTTC. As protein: CASSLYPGYGYTF.

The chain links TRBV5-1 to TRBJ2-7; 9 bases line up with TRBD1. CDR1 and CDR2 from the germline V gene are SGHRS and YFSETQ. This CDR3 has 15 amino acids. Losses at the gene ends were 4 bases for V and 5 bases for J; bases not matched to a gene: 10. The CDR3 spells CASSVRQGVNHEQYF. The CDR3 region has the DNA TGCGCCAGCAGCGTTCGACAGGGGGTGAACCACGAGCAGTACTTC.

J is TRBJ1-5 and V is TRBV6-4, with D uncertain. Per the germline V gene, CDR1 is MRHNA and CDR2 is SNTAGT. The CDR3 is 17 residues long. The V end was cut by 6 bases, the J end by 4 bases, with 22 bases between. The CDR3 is CASRGLSRTIENQPQHF. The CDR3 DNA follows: TGTGCCAGCAGGGGTTTAAGTAGGACTATCGAAAATCAGCCCCAGCATTTT.

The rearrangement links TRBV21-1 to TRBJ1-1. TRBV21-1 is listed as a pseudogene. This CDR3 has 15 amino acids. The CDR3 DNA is TGTGCCAGCAGCAAAGCCGGAGGCCAATCCCCTGAAGCTTTCTTT. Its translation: CASSKAGGQSPEAFF.

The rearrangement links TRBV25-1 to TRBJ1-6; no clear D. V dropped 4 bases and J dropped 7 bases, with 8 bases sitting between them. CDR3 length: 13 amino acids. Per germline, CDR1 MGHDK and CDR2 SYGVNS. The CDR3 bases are TGTGCCAGCAGTGCCCAGGAAAATTCACCCCTCCACTTT. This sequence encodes CASSAQENSPLHF. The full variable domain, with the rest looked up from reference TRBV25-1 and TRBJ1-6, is EADIYQTPRYLVIGTGKKITLECSQTMGHDKMYWYQQDPGMELHLIHYSYGVNSTEKGDLSSESTVSRIRTEHFPLTLESARPSHTSQYLCASSAQENSPLHFGNGTRLTVT.

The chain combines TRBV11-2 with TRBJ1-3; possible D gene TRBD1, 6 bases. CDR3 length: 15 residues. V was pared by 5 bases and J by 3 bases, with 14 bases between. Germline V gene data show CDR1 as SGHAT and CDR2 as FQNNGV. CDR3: CASSLGGVGGNTIYF. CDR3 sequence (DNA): TGTGCCAGCAGCCTAGGGGGGGTTGGTGGAAACACCATATATTTT.

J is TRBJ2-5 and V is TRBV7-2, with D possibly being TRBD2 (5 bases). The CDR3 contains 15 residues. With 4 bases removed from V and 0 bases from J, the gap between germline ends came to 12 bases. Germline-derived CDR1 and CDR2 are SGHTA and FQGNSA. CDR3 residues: CASSSHPGYQETQYF. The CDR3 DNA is TGTGCCAGCAGCTCCCATCCGGGGTACCAAGAGACCCAGTACTTC.

The CDR3 nucleotides read TGCGCCAGCAGCTTGGGGGACAGGCGAACCTACGAGCAGTACTTC. This encodes CASSLGDRRTYEQYF. The rearrangement links TRBV5-1 to TRBJ2-7; 8 bases are a match to TRBD1. Germline-derived CDR1 and CDR2 are SGHRS and YFSETQ. Germline trimming cut 0 bases from V and 2 bases from J; bases unmatched to any gene: 4. The CDR3 is 15 residues long.

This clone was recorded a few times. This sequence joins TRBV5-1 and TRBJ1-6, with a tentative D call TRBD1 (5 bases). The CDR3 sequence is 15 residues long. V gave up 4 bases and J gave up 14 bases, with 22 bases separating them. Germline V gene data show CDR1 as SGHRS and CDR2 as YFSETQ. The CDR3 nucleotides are TGCGCCAGCAGCACCGAACCAGGGAACCCCTTCACCCTCCACTTT. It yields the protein CASSTEPGNPFTLHF. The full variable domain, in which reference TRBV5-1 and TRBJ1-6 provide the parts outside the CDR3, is KAGVTQTPRYLIKTRGQQVTLSCSPISGHRSVSWYQQTPGQGLQFLFEYFSETQRNKGNFPGRFSGRQFSNSRSEMNVSTLELGDSALYLCASSTEPGNPFTLHFGNGTRLTVT.

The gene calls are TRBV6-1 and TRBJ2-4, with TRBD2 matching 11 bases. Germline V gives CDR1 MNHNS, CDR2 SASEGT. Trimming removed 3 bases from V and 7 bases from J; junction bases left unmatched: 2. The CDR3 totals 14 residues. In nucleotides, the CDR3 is TGTGCCAGCAGTGATAGCGGGGGGGCGAACATTCAGTACTTC. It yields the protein CASSDSGGANIQYF.

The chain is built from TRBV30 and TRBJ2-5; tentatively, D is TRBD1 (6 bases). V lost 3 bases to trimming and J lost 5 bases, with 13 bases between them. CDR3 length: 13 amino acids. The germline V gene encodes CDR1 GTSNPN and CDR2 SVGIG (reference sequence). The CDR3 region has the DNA TGTGCCTGGAGGTTTACAGGGTTGGAGACCCAGTACTTC. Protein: CAWRFTGLETQYF.

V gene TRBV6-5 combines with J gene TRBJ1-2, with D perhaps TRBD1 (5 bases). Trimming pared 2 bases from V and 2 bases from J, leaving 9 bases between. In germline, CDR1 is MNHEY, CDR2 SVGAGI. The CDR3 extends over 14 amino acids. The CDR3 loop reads CASSYGRANYGYTF. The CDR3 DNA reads TGTGCCAGCAGTTACGGCAGGGCCAACTATGGCTACACCTTC.

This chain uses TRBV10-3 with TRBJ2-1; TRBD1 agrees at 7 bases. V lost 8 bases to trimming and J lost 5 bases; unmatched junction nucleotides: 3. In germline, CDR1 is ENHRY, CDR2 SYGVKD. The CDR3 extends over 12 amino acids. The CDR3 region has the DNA TGTGCCATCCGTACAGGGGACAATGAGCAGTTCTTC. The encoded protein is CAIRTGDNEQFF.

The CDR3 DNA reads TGTGCCAGCAACTACTCCCCCACAGATACGCAGTATTTT. It is translated as CASNYSPTDTQYF. This sequence joins TRBV6-1 and TRBJ2-3; D gene uncertain. Deletions cut 7 bases from V and 2 bases from J, with 10 bases between. From germline, CDR1 is MNHNS and CDR2 SASEGT. This CDR3 region has 13 residues.

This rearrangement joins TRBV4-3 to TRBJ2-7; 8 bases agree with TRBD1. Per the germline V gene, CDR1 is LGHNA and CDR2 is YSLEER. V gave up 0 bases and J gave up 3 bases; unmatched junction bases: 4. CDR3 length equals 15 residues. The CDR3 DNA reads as TGCGCCAGCAGCCAAGATATCAGGGGGCTCTACGAGCAGTACTTC. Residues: CASSQDIRGLYEQYF.